This TCR beta chain emerged from a study of OX40 agonist ivuxolimab in advanced cancers. Looking at the study overall: The study treated patients with ivuxolimab, an agonistic anti-OX40 (CD134) antibody. From roughly 20 to 90 years was the age range, with a mean of roughly 59 years, and 70% to 85% were male. Study outcomes and limitations: Doses of 0.1 to 3.0 mg/kg were accompanied by clonal expansion of CD4+ and CD8+ blood T cells by week 6.

A single count supports this clone. Its antigen is not identified. Some clones are missing from TCRdb's copy, which holds only in-frame ones; the method was immunoSEQ multiplex PCR. This sample has fewer than 35,000 clones, with more than 70% found just once. This CDR3 has 14 residues. Germline assignment: CDR1 SGHNT and CDR2 YYREEE (reference sequence). J was trimmed by 7 bases and V by 4 bases; bases with no gene match: 7. The J gene is TRBJ2-2, the V gene TRBV5-4; 7 bases agree with TRBD1. Sequences were derived from CD4+ or CD8+ T cells sorted from blood, sampled in a trial of the OX40 agonist ivuxolimab. The source is an adult with an advanced solid tumor such as melanoma, head and neck, liver or kidney cancer. CDR3: CASSDQGVGGELFF. CDR3 in DNA: TGTGCCAGCAGCGACCAGGGGGTGGGCGGGGAGCTGTTTTTT.